The following is a T cell receptor (beta chain) sequence with its context. The data stem from a study of blood T cell repertoires in COVID-19. Whole-study context: Sites in the United States, Italy and Spain provided acute and convalescent COVID-19 samples.

The CDR3 is 16 amino acids. The trim removed 1 base at V and 1 base at J, leaving 2 bases unmatched. The germline gives CDR1 LGHNA, CDR2 YNFKEQ. A Seattle source enrolled patients during active infection and followed them longitudinally. As handled by the study authors: It was from reference gene primer amplification that nucleated cell counts were estimated. Profiled with immunoSEQ multiplex PCR; TCRdb holds only in-frame clones, not every one. V and J calls and clone size are given by that table; D and trimming were obtained from the DNA. The sample lists tens of thousands of clones, 65% to 90% seen once, with about a tenth in the top ten.

The chain combines TRBV4-2 with TRBJ2-3, with TRBD2 matching over 10 bases. The sample was peripheral blood. The TCR originated in a man between 45 and 60 years old with COVID-19, enrolled during active disease. CDR3 sequence: CASSQAGTSGTDTQYF. The CDR3 region has the DNA TGTGCCAGCAGCCAAGCTGGGACTAGCGGCACAGATACGCAGTATTTT.